The next 30 T cell receptor beta chains were all read from a single sample in a study of blood T cell repertoires in COVID-19. Assay: immunoSEQ multiplex PCR; the TCRdb copy retains only in-frame clones and omits some. The sample yields roughly 80,000 clones, 70% to 90% seen once. The sequencing sample was made of peripheral blood. The receptor set was obtained from a woman aged 80 or over with active or convalescent COVID-19.

This clone was detected only once. The chain recombines TRBV7-9 with TRBJ2-7; D is uncertain. Trimming stripped 0 bases from V and 6 bases from J, with 12 bases between. The CDR3 is 14 residues long. Germline lookup yields CDR1 SEHNR and CDR2 FQNEAQ (reference sequence). CDR3 protein: CASSLAEPRGEQYF. Here the CDR3 DNA reads TGTGCCAGCAGCTTAGCTGAGCCGCGAGGCGAGCAGTACTTC.

The chain couples TRBV28 to TRBJ1-2; tentatively, D is TRBD1 (6 bases). The ends were cut back, 2 bases at V and 4 bases at J, with 29 bases in the middle. The germline gives CDR1 MDHEN, CDR2 SYDVKM. The CDR3 runs to 20 residues. CDR3 loop: CASSLLNSGTPLLGVYGYTF. For the CDR3, the DNA is TGTGCCAGCAGTTTACTGAACTCCGGGACACCCCTCCTCGGTGTCTATGGCTACACCTTC.

On this clone: An end of the junction differs from the germline gene, which may be a read error. CDR3: CASSVGQAGNTIYF. The CDR3 DNA reads TGTGCCAGCAGCGTGGGACAGGCTGGCAACACCATATATTTT. The rearrangement uses TRBV9 and TRBJ1-3, with 8 nucleotides matching TRBD1. Per the germline V gene, CDR1 is SGDLS and CDR2 is YYNGEE. The CDR3 is made up of 14 amino acids.

The rearrangement links TRBV28 to TRBJ2-7, with TRBD2 matching 11 bases. V shed 6 bases, J shed 10 bases, and the junction held 11 bases outside the gene matches. This CDR3 is 14 amino acids long. Per germline, CDR1 MDHEN and CDR2 SYDVKM. The CDR3 protein is CASSLGGLAVAQYF. In DNA, the CDR3 is TGTGCCAGCAGCCTGGGGGGACTAGCGGTAGCTCAGTACTTC.

This clone showed up just once. The gene calls are TRBV6-1 and TRBJ2-7; 13 nucleotides agree with TRBD2. From germline, CDR1 is MNHNS and CDR2 SASEGT. The V and J ends lost 4 bases and 2 bases, in that order; junction bases with no gene match: 11. This CDR3 is built from 18 residues. The CDR3 reads CASSARTSGGISAYEQYF. DNA for the CDR3: TGTGCCAGCAGTGCAAGGACTAGCGGGGGTATATCTGCCTACGAGCAGTACTTC.

V and J are TRBV3-1 (or the pseudogene TRBV3-2) and TRBJ2-5; 8 positions agree with TRBD2. The CDR3 is 16 amino acids. V shed 4 bases, J shed 5 bases, and the junction held 12 bases outside the gene matches. CDR1 LGHDT and CDR2 YNNKEL come from the germline V gene (reference sequence). The CDR3 protein is CASSLATSEKEETQYF. CDR3 nucleotides: TGTGCCAGCAGCCTCGCGACTAGCGAGAAGGAGGAGACCCAGTACTTC.

This chain joins TRBV20-1 and TRBJ2-3; no firm D call. CDR1 DFQATT and CDR2 SNEGSKA come from the germline V gene (reference sequence). Trimming removed 3 bases at V and 4 bases at J, with 8 bases between. The CDR3 totals 12 residues. The CDR3, as DNA: TGCAGTGCTAGTAAATGGCCAGATACGCAGTATTTT. Translated: CSASKWPDTQYF.

The rearrangement links TRBV7-9 to TRBJ1-2, with 7 bases fitting TRBD1. The CDR3 extends over 15 amino acids. The germline V gene encodes CDR1 SEHNR and CDR2 FQNEAQ (reference sequence). V shed 6 bases and J 3 bases; nucleotides not matched to a gene: 10. The CDR3 sequence: CASSSYRGLDYGYTF. DNA of the CDR3: TGTGCCAGCAGTTCCTACAGGGGACTGGACTATGGCTACACCTTC.

The CDR3 protein is CASSVPRGSEETQYF. CDR3 nucleotides: TGCGCCAGCAGTGTACCAAGGGGCAGCGAGGAGACCCAGTACTTC. The V gene is TRBV5-1, the J gene TRBJ2-5; weak D call: TRBD1 (5 bases). This CDR3 comprises 15 residues. From germline, CDR1 is SGHRS and CDR2 YFSETQ. Trimming left V 5 bases short and J 5 bases short, with 19 bases between.

The rearrangement uses TRBV19 and TRBJ1-2; the D gene is possibly TRBD1 (6 bases). V lost 3 bases, J lost 2 bases, and 10 bases lay in between. The CDR3 is 14 amino acids. Germline V CDR1 and CDR2: LNHDA, SQIVND (reference sequence). CDR3 sequence: CASSIPGQNYGYTF. DNA for the CDR3: TGTGCCAGTAGTATCCCGGGACAAAACTATGGCTACACCTTC.

The rearrangement joins TRBV27 to TRBJ1-4, with TRBD1 identical over 7 bases. The CDR3 spans 15 residues. CDR1 MNHEY and CDR2 SMNVEV come from the germline V gene (reference sequence). J gave up 5 bases and V 5 bases, and 8 bases lay outside the gene matches. The CDR3 sequence is CASSPADRLNEKLFF. Written as DNA, the CDR3 is TGTGCCAGCAGTCCAGCGGACAGGCTCAATGAAAAACTGTTTTTT.

The chain is built from TRBV3-1 (or the pseudogene TRBV3-2) and TRBJ2-1, with TRBD2 matching over 13 bases. Germline V gene data show CDR1 as LGHDT and CDR2 as YNNKEL (reference sequence). Trimming at V came to 4 bases and at J to 4 bases, leaving 7 bases not matched to a gene. This CDR3 is 17 amino acids long. The CDR3 DNA sequence: TGTGCCAGCAGCCCCACCCCGGGACTAGCGGGATACAATGAGCAGTTCTTC. This gives the protein CASSPTPGLAGYNEQFF.

In nucleotides, the CDR3 is TGTGCCATCAGTGGTGGGGCCGGTCCCACGAACACCGGGGAGCTGTTTTTT. As protein: CAISGGAGPTNTGELFF. This chain uses TRBV10-3 with TRBJ2-2, with D possibly matching TRBD1 (5 bases). CDR3 length equals 17 residues. Germline CDR1 and CDR2: ENHRY and SYGVKD. With 4 bases removed from V and 0 bases from J, the gap between germline ends came to 15 bases.

CDR3 residues: CSVESIVGSEQYF. The CDR3 bases are TGCAGCGTTGAATCTATAGTGGGGAGCGAGCAGTACTTC. V gene TRBV29-1 combines with J gene TRBJ2-7; weak D call: TRBD2 (5 bases). Per germline, CDR1 SQVTM and CDR2 ANQGSEA. V was cut by 2 bases and J by 6 bases, with 14 bases left in between. The CDR3 contains 13 residues.

V usage is TRBV6-6 and J usage is TRBJ1-1, with D maybe TRBD1 (6 bases). Deletions cut 6 bases from V and 2 bases from J, with 13 bases between. From germline, CDR1 is MNHNY and CDR2 SVGAGI (reference sequence). The CDR3 contains 14 residues. Here the CDR3 reads CASSRTVLNTEAFF. CDR3 nucleotides: TGTGCCAGCAGCAGGACAGTTCTAAACACTGAAGCTTTCTTT.

V and J are TRBV12-3 or TRBV12-4 and TRBJ1-2; D gene ambiguous. Deletions cut 4 bases from V and 0 bases from J, with 6 bases between. The CDR3 loop spans 13 amino acids. The CDR3 loop reads CASSSKPNYGYTF. The CDR3 DNA is TGTGCCAGCAGTTCGAAGCCTAACTATGGCTACACCTTC.

The V and J genes are TRBV11-2 and TRBJ2-1; TRBD1 is a possible D gene (5 bases). Germline V CDR1 and CDR2: SGHAT, FQNNGV. This CDR3 is 15 amino acids long. V was trimmed by 1 base and J by 5 bases, leaving 12 bases between them. CDR3 coding DNA: TGTGCCAGCAGCTTAGTTATCAGGGAAGACAATGAGCAGTTCTTC. Its protein product is CASSLVIREDNEQFF. Full variable domain (missing parts from reference TRBV11-2 and TRBJ2-1): EAGVAQSPRYKIIEKRQSVAFWCNPISGHATLYWYQQILGQGPKLLIQFQNNGVVDDSQLPKDRFSAERLKGVDSTLKIQPAKLEDSAVYLCASSLVIREDNEQFFGPGTRLTVL.

This chain joins TRBV3-1 (or the pseudogene TRBV3-2) and TRBJ1-5, with D possibly being TRBD1 (6 bases). This CDR3 has 16 amino acids. Germline V gene sequence: CDR1 LGHDT, CDR2 YNNKEL (reference sequence). V gave up 0 bases and J gave up 3 bases, with 12 bases separating them. As DNA, the CDR3 is TGTGCCAGCAGCCAAGATAAAGACAGGAACAATCAGCCCCAGCATTTT. Protein product: CASSQDKDRNNQPQHF.

This clone was seen only a few times. The V call is TRBV6-7, the J call TRBJ1-2; 8 bases fit TRBD1. TRBV6-7 is an ORF; its function is uncertain. V lost 6 bases and J lost 2; bases outside the gene matches: 8. This CDR3 is built from 15 residues. Here the CDR3 DNA reads TGTGCCAGCAGCTCTGACAGGGGAGCCAACTATGGCTACACCTTC. It is translated as CASSSDRGANYGYTF.

J is TRBJ1-1 and V is TRBV6-5; unclear D gene. V was trimmed by 4 bases and J by 8 bases, leaving 17 bases between them. CDR3 length equals 14 residues. Germline V gene sequence: CDR1 MNHEY, CDR2 SVGAGI. This CDR3 is CASSWAPGRPEAFF. The DNA of the CDR3 is TGTGCCAGCAGTTGGGCCCCGGGAAGGCCGGAAGCTTTCTTT.

The chain combines TRBV5-1 with TRBJ2-1, with 9 bases lining up with TRBD1. The V gene end was trimmed by 2 bases and the J gene end by 5 bases; junction bases not matched to a gene: 5. Germline values: CDR1 SGHRS, CDR2 YFSETQ. The length of the CDR3 is 15 residues. CDR3 loop: CASSLQGARDNEQFF. The CDR3 nucleotides read TGCGCCAGCAGCTTACAGGGGGCCAGGGACAATGAGCAGTTCTTC.

The chain uses TRBV7-2 and TRBJ2-7; 10 bases fit TRBD2. After removal of 0 bases from V and 3 bases from J, the junction contained 2 bases not matched to a gene. This CDR3 comprises 15 residues. Germline V gives CDR1 SGHTA, CDR2 FQGNSA. The CDR3 bases are TGTGCCAGCAGCTTAGCTAGCGGGGGGCACTACGAGCAGTACTTC. It translates to CASSLASGGHYEQYF.

Comment on this clone: The junction departs from germline at one end; a sequencing error may be responsible. The chain uses TRBV28 and TRBJ2-3; TRBD2 agrees at 7 bases. Germline V lookup: CDR1 MDHEN, CDR2 SYDVKM. This CDR3 spans 12 amino acids. The CDR3 protein is CEGRAHRDTQYF. Written as DNA, the CDR3 is TGCGAGGGGAGGGCCCATAGGGATACGCAGTATTTT.

The V and J genes are TRBV7-2 and TRBJ2-1; a possible D gene is TRBD2 (5 bases). Germline-derived CDR1 and CDR2 are SGHTA and FQGNSA. Trimming left V 3 bases short and J 0 bases short, with 9 bases between. CDR3 length equals 15 residues. CDR3 sequence: CASSLGGRSYNEQFF. CDR3 bases: TGTGCCAGCAGCTTGGGCGGGCGCTCCTACAATGAGCAGTTCTTC.

The CDR3 spells CASDSGGNTIYF. The CDR3 DNA follows: TGTGCCAGCGATTCCGGTGGAAACACCATATATTTT. The gene calls are TRBV28 and TRBJ1-3, with D unresolved. This CDR3 region has 12 residues. Per germline, CDR1 MDHEN and CDR2 SYDVKM. The V and J ends lost 8 bases and 3 bases respectively, with 8 bases between them. Combining the CDR3 with reference TRBV28 and TRBJ1-3 gives the whole variable domain DVKVTQSSRYLVKRTGEKVFLECVQDMDHENMFWYRQDPGLGLRLIYFSYDVKMKEKGDIPEGYSVSREKKERFSLILESASTNQTSMYLCASDSGGNTIYFGEGSWLTVV.

This clone came up once. The V gene is TRBV19, the J gene TRBJ2-3; D ambiguous. V was cut by 5 bases and J by 0 bases, with 12 bases left in between. The germline gives CDR1 LNHDA, CDR2 SQIVND (reference sequence). The CDR3 contains 15 residues. Written as DNA, the CDR3 is TGTGCCAGTAGTTCTCTTAGACTTAGCACAGATACGCAGTATTTT. Amino acid sequence: CASSSLRLSTDTQYF. The variable domain in full, with the rest retrieved from reference TRBV19 and TRBJ2-3, is DGGITQSPKYLFRKEGQNVTLSCEQNLNHDAMYWYRQDPGQGLRLIYYSQIVNDFQKGDIAEGYSVSREKKESFPLTVTSAQKNPTAFYLCASSSLRLSTDTQYFGPGTRLTVL.

This sequence joins TRBV9 and TRBJ2-5, with 9 bases fitting TRBD1. V dropped 3 bases and J dropped 1; count of bases not matched to a gene: 16. Germline lookup yields CDR1 SGDLS and CDR2 YYNGEE. The CDR3 has 19 amino acids. This chain's CDR3 is CASSARMGPGTGRQETQYF. CDR3 coding DNA: TGTGCCAGCAGCGCGAGGATGGGACCCGGGACAGGGCGCCAAGAGACCCAGTACTTC.

This sequence joins TRBV6-2 or TRBV6-3 and TRBJ2-7, with D perhaps matching TRBD1 (6 bases). Germline loops: CDR1 MNHEY, CDR2 SVGEGT. V was clipped by 2 bases and J by 3 bases, with 14 bases between them. CDR3 length: 15 amino acids. In DNA form, the CDR3 reads TGTGCCAGCAGTTACCTTTCGGGACAATACTACGAGCAGTACTTC. Translated: CASSYLSGQYYEQYF.

The chain uses TRBV6-5 and TRBJ2-3, with 7 bases aligning to TRBD2. In germline, CDR1 is MNHEY, CDR2 SVGAGI. The CDR3 has 14 amino acids. J was trimmed by 3 bases and V by 6 bases; bases with no gene match: 6. The CDR3 DNA follows: TGTGCCAGCAGGGGGGGGTGGTCGACAGATACGCAGTATTTT. Translated, it gives CASRGGWSTDTQYF.

This chain joins TRBV11-3 and TRBJ1-5; 8 bases align to TRBD1. CDR1 and CDR2 (germline): SGHNT, YENEEA. The CDR3 consists of 17 residues. The V gene end was trimmed by 1 base and the J gene end by 6 bases; junction bases not matched to a gene: 11. For the CDR3, the DNA is TGTGCCAGCAGCTTAGCCCCCCGGACAGGGACGTTTCAGCCCCAGCATTTT. Translating it yields CASSLAPRTGTFQPQHF.